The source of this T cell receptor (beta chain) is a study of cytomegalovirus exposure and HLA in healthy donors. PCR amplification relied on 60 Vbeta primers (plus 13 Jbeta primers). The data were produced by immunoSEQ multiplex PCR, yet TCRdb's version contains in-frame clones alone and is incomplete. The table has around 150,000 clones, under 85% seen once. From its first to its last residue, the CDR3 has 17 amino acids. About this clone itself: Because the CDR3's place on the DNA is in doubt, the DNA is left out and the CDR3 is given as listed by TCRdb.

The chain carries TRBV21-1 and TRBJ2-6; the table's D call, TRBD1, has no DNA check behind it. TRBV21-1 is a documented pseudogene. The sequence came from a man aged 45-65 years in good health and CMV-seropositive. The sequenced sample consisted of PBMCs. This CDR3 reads CASSKGAVGSGANVLTF.